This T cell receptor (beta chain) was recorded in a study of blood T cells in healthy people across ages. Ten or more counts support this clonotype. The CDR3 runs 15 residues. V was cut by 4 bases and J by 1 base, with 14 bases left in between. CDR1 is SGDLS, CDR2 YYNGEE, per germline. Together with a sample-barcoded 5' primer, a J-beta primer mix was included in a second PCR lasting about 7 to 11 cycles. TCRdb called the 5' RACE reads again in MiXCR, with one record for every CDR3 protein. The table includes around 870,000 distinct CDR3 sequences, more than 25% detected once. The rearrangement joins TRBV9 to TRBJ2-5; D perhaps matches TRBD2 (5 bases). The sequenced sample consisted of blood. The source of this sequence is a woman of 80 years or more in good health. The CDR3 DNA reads TGTGCCAGCAGCCTATCTTCGGGGAGCCAAGAGACCCAGTACTTC. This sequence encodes CASSLSSGSQETQYF.